The present T cell receptor (beta chain) was sequenced within a study of cytomegalovirus exposure and HLA in healthy donors. V was clipped by 0 bases and J by 6 bases; unmatched bases: 8. The CDR3 contains 16 residues. Whole-study results and caveats: As a later analysis showed, a missense DCLRE1C variant was linked to trimming of TCR beta V- and J-genes.

This PCR relied on a set of 60 Vbeta primers and 13 Jbeta primers. Per the study methods: Roughly 73 million unique TCR beta chains, roughly 11 million of them shared, were counted by a later analysis. This table comes from immunoSEQ multiplex PCR, and its TCRdb copy is limited to in-frame clones, with some not included. That table supplies the V and J calls and clone size; D and trimming were determined from the DNA. The profile shows about 93,000 clones, 60% to 80% of them singletons. About this clone: What it binds is not known.

Despite likely unrecorded immune exposures, the donors were nominally healthy at the time of sampling. The gene calls are TRBV23-1 and TRBJ1-5; the match to TRBD1 covers 7 bases. TRBV23-1 is assigned to the ORF class and has an uncertain function. The sequencing input was PBMCs. This sequence was found in a boy between 5 and 17 years old in good health and CMV-seronegative. CDR3 nucleotide sequence: TGCGCCAGCAGTCAATCAGGCCAAGAGGGGGCTCAGCCCCAGCATTTT. It specifies CASSQSGQEGAQPQHF.